This record looks at one T cell receptor beta chain sequence and its context. What it binds is unknown. The data are from a study of shared clonotypes between healthy human individuals. At the level of the study: A few men and a couple of women, aged 18 to 49, were donors. The study's findings and limits: With few donors, the genetic and exposure-history diversity represented was limited. In this cohort, only blood was sampled, and tissue repertoires likely differ. Four donors had around 5% of their naive CD4 clonotypes in common.

Here immunoSEQ multiplex PCR was the method, and the copy in TCRdb shows in-frame clones only, minus some. The sample shows about 1.1 million clones, about 72% of them seen only once. The CDR3 contains 13 residues. Germline V gene data show CDR1 as MNHEY and CDR2 as SMNVEV (reference sequence). V was trimmed by 6 bases and J by 5 bases, leaving 11 bases between them. The J gene is TRBJ1-3, the V gene TRBV27, with D possibly being TRBD1 (6 bases). The sample comprised memory CD4+ T cells from PBMCs. Stated subset: CD45RA-negative fraction. The sequence derives from a man between 18 and 35 years old in good health. Some clones in this sample may be carry-over from other donors' samples. The CDR3 region has the DNA TGTGCCAGCAGCATGGACAGCCGAAACACCATATATTTT. It codes for CASSMDSRNTIYF.